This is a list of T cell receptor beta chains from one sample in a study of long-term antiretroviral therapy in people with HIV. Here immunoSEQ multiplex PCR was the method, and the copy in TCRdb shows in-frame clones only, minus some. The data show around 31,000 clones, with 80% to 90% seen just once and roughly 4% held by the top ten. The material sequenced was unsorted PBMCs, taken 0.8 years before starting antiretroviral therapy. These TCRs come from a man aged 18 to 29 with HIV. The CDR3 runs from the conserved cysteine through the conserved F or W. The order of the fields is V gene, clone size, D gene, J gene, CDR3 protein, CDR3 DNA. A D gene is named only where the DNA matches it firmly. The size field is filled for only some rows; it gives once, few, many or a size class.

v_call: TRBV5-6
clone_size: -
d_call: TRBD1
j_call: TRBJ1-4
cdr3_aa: CASSLTGTGNEKLFF
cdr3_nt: TGTGCCAGCAGCTTGACCGGGACAGGGAATGAAAAACTGTTTTTT

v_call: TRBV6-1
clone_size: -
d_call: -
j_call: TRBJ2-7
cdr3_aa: CASSEAARLEQYF
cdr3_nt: TGTGCCAGCAGTGAAGCGGCGCGGCTCGAGCAGTACTTC

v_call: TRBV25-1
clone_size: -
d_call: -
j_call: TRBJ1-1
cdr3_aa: CASSELDATSNTEAFF
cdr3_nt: TGTGCCAGCAGTGAATTGGATGCTACCTCGAACACTGAAGCTTTCTTT

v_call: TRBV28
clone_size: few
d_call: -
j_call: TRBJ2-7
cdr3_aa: CASSPSRHEQYF
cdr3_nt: TGTGCCAGCAGCCCCTCGAGGCACGAGCAGTACTTC

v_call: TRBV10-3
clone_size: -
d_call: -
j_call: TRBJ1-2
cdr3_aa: CAISPDYNYGYTF
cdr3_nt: TGTGCCATCAGTCCAGACTATAACTATGGCTACACCTTC

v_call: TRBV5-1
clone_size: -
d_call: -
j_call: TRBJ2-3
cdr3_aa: CASSFQVADTQYF
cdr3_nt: TGCGCCAGCAGCTTCCAGGTGGCAGATACGCAGTATTTT

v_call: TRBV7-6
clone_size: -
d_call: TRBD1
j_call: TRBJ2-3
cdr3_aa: CASSEPDRGRREPQYF
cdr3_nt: TGTGCCAGCAGCGAACCGGACAGGGGTCGACGGGAGCCGCAGTATTTT

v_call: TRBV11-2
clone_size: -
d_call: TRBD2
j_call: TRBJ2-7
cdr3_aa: CASSLGLAGAYEQYF
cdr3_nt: TGTGCCAGCAGCTTAGGACTAGCGGGGGCCTACGAGCAGTACTTC

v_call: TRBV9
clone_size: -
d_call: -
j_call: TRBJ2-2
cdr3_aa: CASSVAAGRAGELFF
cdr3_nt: TGTGCCAGCAGCGTAGCTGCTGGGCGGGCCGGGGAGCTGTTTTTT

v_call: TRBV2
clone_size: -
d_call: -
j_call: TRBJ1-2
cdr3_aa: CASTPYLTGGYTF
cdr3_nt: TGTGCCAGCACCCCCTATTTAACAGGGGGCTACACCTTC

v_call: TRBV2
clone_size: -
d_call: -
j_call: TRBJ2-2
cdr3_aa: CASRYSLASNTGELFF
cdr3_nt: TGTGCCAGCAGATACTCGCTGGCTTCTAACACCGGGGAGCTGTTTTTT

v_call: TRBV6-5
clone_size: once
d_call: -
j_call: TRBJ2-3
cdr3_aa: CASSYDTDARRRYF
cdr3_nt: TGTGCCAGCAGTTACGACACGGACGCCCGCCGGAGGTATTTT

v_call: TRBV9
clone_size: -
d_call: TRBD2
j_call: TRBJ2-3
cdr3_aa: CASSLWTSGSSTDTQYF
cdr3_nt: TGTGCCAGCAGCTTATGGACTAGCGGGAGTAGCACAGATACGCAGTATTTT

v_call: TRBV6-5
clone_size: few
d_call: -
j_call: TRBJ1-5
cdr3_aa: CASSLQRSRMPQHF
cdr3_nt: TGTGCCAGCAGTTTACAGCGGTCCAGGATGCCCCAGCATTTT

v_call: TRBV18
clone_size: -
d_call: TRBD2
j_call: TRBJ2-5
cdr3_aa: CASSMTSAQETQYF
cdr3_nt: TGTGCCAGCTCAATGACTAGCGCTCAAGAGACCCAGTACTTC

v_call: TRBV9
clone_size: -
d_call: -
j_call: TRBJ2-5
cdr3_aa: CASSVEGRQETQYF
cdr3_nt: TGTGCCAGCAGCGTAGAGGGACGCCAAGAGACCCAGTACTTC

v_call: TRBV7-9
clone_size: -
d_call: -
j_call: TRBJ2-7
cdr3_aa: CASSWGSYEQYF
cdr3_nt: TGTGCCAGCAGCTGGGGCAGCTACGAGCAGTACTTC

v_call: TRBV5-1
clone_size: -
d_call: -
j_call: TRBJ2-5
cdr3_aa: CASSTGTRQETQYF
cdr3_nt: TGCGCCAGCAGCACCGGGACAAGGCAAGAGACCCAGTACTTC

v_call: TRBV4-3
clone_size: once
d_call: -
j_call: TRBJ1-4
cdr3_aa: CASSQEASGGGEKLFF
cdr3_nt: TGCGCCAGCAGCCAAGAAGCTAGCGGGGGTGGGGAAAAACTGTTTTTT

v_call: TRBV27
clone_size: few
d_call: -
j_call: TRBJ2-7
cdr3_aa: CATSTGTYEQYF
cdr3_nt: TGTGCCACCTCGACAGGAACCTACGAGCAGTACTTC

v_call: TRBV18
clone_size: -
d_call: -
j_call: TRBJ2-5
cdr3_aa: CASSPFEHPQETQYF
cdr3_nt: TGTGCCAGCTCACCATTTGAACACCCTCAAGAGACCCAGTACTTC

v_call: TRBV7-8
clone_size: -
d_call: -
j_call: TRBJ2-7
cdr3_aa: CASSLLQGKVYEQYF
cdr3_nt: TGTGCCAGCAGCTTATTACAGGGTAAAGTCTACGAGCAGTACTTC

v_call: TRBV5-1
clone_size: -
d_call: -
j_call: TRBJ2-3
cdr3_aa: CASRSDLGTDTQYF
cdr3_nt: TGCGCCAGCAGATCCGACCTGGGGACAGATACGCAGTATTTT

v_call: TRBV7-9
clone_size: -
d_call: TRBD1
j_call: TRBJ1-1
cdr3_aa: CASSLVGTGKTEAFF
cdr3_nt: TGTGCCAGCAGCTTAGTCGGGACAGGGAAAACTGAAGCTTTCTTT

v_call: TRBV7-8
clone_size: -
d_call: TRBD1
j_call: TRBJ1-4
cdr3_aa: CASSPDRVDHNEKLFF
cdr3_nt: TGTGCCAGCAGCCCCGACAGGGTAGACCACAATGAAAAACTGTTTTTT

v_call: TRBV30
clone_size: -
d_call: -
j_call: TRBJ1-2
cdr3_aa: CAWSTAGREGYTF
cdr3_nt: TGTGCCTGGAGTACCGCCGGAAGGGAAGGCTACACCTTC

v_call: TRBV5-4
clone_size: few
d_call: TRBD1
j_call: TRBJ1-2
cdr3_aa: CASSLVDRGLYGYTF
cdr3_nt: TGTGCCAGCAGCTTGGTGGACAGGGGGCTCTATGGCTACACCTTC

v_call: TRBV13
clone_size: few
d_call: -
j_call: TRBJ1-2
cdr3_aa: CASSSGNYGYTF
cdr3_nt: TGTGCCAGCAGCTCGGGAAACTATGGCTACACCTTC

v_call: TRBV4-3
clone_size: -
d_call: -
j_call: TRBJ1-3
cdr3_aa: CASSQARVAGNTIYF
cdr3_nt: TGCGCCAGCAGCCAAGCGAGGGTAGCTGGAAACACCATATATTTT

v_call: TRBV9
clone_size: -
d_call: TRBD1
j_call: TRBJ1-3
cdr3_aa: CARKPGQGKTGNTIYF
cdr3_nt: TGTGCCAGGAAGCCGGGACAGGGGAAAACTGGAAACACCATATATTTT

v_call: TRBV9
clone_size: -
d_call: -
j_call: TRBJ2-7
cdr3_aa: CASSLRQAHSYEQYF
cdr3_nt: TGTGCCAGCAGCCTACGACAGGCCCACTCCTACGAGCAGTACTTC

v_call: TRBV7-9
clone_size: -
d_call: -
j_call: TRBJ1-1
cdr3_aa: CASSPQDKNTEAFF
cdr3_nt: TGTGCCAGCAGCCCCCAGGACAAGAACACTGAAGCTTTCTTT

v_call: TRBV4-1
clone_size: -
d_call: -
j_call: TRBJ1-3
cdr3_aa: CASSQVEPGGNTIYF
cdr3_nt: TGCGCCAGCAGCCAAGTGGAACCGGGAGGAAACACCATATATTTT

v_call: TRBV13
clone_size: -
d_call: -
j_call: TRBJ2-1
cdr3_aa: CASTFLGAKNEQFF
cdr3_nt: TGTGCCAGCACCTTTCTGGGGGCAAAAAATGAGCAGTTCTTC

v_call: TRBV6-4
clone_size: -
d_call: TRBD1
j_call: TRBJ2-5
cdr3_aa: CASSYTRGTGEETQYF
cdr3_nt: TGTGCCAGCAGCTACACAAGAGGGACAGGCGAAGAGACCCAGTACTTC

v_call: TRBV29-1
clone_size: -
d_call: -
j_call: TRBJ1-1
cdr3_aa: CSVVQQNTEAFF
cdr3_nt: TGCAGCGTTGTTCAGCAGAACACTGAAGCTTTCTTT

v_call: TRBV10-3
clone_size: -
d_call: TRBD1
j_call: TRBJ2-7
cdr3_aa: CAISAGQSIEQYF
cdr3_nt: TGTGCCATCAGTGCGGGACAGTCGATTGAGCAGTACTTC

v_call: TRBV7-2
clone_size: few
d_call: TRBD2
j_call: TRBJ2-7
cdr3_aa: CASSPGLAGVEQYF
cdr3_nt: TGTGCCAGCAGCCCGGGACTAGCGGGAGTCGAGCAGTACTTC

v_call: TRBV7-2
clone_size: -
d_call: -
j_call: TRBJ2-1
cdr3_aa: CASSLYLGPSYNEQFF
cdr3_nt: TGTGCCAGCAGCTTATATCTCGGACCCTCCTACAATGAGCAGTTCTTC